A single sample gave rise to the 30 T cell receptor beta chains below, sequenced in a study of blood T cell repertoires in COVID-19. Measured with immunoSEQ multiplex PCR; TCRdb has only the in-frame clones, and not every one. The repertoire holds some 330,000 clones, with around nine tenths as singletons. Sequences were obtained from peripheral blood. These receptor sequences come from a woman between 45 and 60 years old with active or convalescent COVID-19.

The chain combines TRBV27 with TRBJ1-5, with TRBD1 matching 8 bases. The CDR3 covers 15 residues. V shed 5 bases, J shed 3 bases, and the junction held 6 bases outside the gene matches. CDR1 and CDR2 from the germline V gene are MNHEY and SMNVEV (reference sequence). DNA of the CDR3: TGTGCCAGCAGTACCCGGGACAGGTACAATCAGCCCCAGCATTTT. This codes for CASSTRDRYNQPQHF.

As DNA, the CDR3 is TGTGCCAGCAGCTTAGGCCCGGGGCGGGGGACTGAAGCTTTCTTT. This codes for CASSLGPGRGTEAFF. The V and J genes are TRBV11-2 and TRBJ1-1; D is possibly TRBD1 (5 bases). Germline values: CDR1 SGHAT, CDR2 FQNNGV. V was trimmed by 1 base and J by 5 bases, leaving 14 bases between them. The CDR3 runs 15 residues.

Comment on this clone: At one end the junction does not follow the germline gene, possibly because of a read error. The chain couples TRBV6-4 to TRBJ2-3, with a possible D match to TRBD1 (5 bases). In germline, CDR1 is MRHNA, CDR2 SNTAGT. The CDR3 has 20 amino acids. CDR3 sequence reads: CASSDPDNPSTLIRTYTQYF. CDR3 in DNA: TGTGCCAGCAGTGACCCGGACAATCCGAGCACATTGATACGCACATATACGCAGTATTTT.

The chain couples TRBV7-8 to TRBJ1-4; 7 nucleotides line up with TRBD1. With 2 bases clipped from V and 7 bases from J, the junction kept 10 bases outside the gene matches. Per germline, CDR1 SGHVS and CDR2 FQNEAQ. The CDR3 totals 16 residues. The CDR3 DNA reads TGTGCCAGCAGCTTAACGGGGTCCAGGGGGGTTGAAAAACTGTTTTTT. This translates into CASSLTGSRGVEKLFF. The whole variable domain, remainder taken from reference TRBV7-8 and TRBJ1-4, is GAGVSQSPRYKVAKRGQDVALRCDPISGHVSLFWYQQALGQGPEFLTYFQNEAQLDKSGLPSDRFFAERPEGSVSTLKIQRTQQEDSAVYLCASSLTGSRGVEKLFFGSGTQLSVL.

The V gene is TRBV4-1, the J gene TRBJ2-5; D might be TRBD1 (6 bases). The CDR3 loop spans 13 amino acids. Looked up from germline, CDR1 is MGHRA and CDR2 is YSYEKL. Trimming removed 1 base from V and 9 bases from J, with 12 bases in between. DNA of the CDR3: TGCGCCAGCAGCCAAGTACAGGGAAATCCCCAGTACTTC. It specifies CASSQVQGNPQYF.

This clone has just one count. A junction boundary mismatches the germline segment, possibly from a read error. This chain connects TRBV5-1 to TRBJ1-1, with 9 bases lining up with TRBD1. The CDR3 length is 15 residues. Germline-derived CDR1 and CDR2 are SGHRS and YFSETQ. The CDR3 is CVSFRDRVESTEAFF. As DNA, the CDR3 is TGCGTCAGCTTCCGGGACAGGGTTGAAAGCACTGAAGCTTTCTTT.

This clone has only one observation. J is TRBJ1-3 and V is TRBV7-2; perhaps TRBD1 as D (5 bases). The CDR3 contains 16 residues. V was cut by 5 bases and J by 0 bases, with 14 bases left in between. Germline values: CDR1 SGHTA, CDR2 FQGNSA. CDR3 nucleotide sequence: TGTGCCAGCAGCGAAAGGGGCAGCGTCTCTGGAAACACCATATATTTT. Its protein product is CASSERGSVSGNTIYF. The full variable domain, its missing parts supplied by reference TRBV7-2 and TRBJ1-3, is GAGVSQSPSNKVTEKGKDVELRCDPISGHTALYWYRQSLGQGLEFLIYFQGNSAPDKSGLPSDRFSAERTGGSVSTLTIQRTQQEDSAVYLCASSERGSVSGNTIYFGEGSWLTVV.

The gene calls are TRBV13 and TRBJ2-3; 7 bases are shared with TRBD2. In germline, CDR1 is PRHDT, CDR2 FYEKMQ (reference sequence). With 1 base clipped from V and 5 bases from J, the junction kept 21 bases outside the gene matches. This CDR3 spans 20 amino acids. In DNA form, the CDR3 reads TGTGCCAGCAGCTTAGCCCTAGGGGCCAAGCGGGGTTATGAAAGAGATACGCAGTATTTT. This translates into CASSLALGAKRGYERDTQYF.

The chain employs TRBV10-3 and TRBJ2-7; 9 bases agree with TRBD2. The CDR3 runs 16 residues. CDR1 is ENHRY, CDR2 SYGVKD, per germline. V was pared by 3 bases and J by 7 bases, with 13 bases of the junction left unmatched. DNA for the CDR3: TGTGCCATCAGTGATGGGGGGCGGGAGGGCCCTCTAGAGCAGTACTTC. It translates to CAISDGGREGPLEQYF.

This chain uses TRBV5-1 with TRBJ2-5; D is uncertain. From germline, CDR1 is SGHRS and CDR2 YFSETQ. The CDR3 covers 14 residues. The germline V and J ends were trimmed by 2 bases and 2 bases, with 10 bases remaining between them. The CDR3 DNA reads TGCGCCAGCAGCTTCTTACAGAATCAAGAGACCCAGTACTTC. The encoded protein is CASSFLQNQETQYF. The complete variable domain, with remaining parts taken from reference TRBV5-1 and TRBJ2-5, reads KAGVTQTPRYLIKTRGQQVTLSCSPISGHRSVSWYQQTPGQGLQFLFEYFSETQRNKGNFPGRFSGRQFSNSRSEMNVSTLELGDSALYLCASSFLQNQETQYFGPGTRLLVL.

This rearrangement joins TRBV28 to TRBJ2-7; 10 nucleotides match TRBD1. V trimming: 4 bases; J trimming: 3 bases; junction bases outside the gene matches: 0. The CDR3 spans 13 residues. Per the germline V gene, CDR1 is MDHEN and CDR2 is SYDVKM. DNA of the CDR3: TGTGCCAGCAGTTGGGACAGGGGCTACGAGCAGTACTTC. Its translation is CASSWDRGYEQYF.

This clone was observed once. The V call is TRBV27, the J call TRBJ2-7, with a tentative D call TRBD1 (6 bases). The CDR3 has 15 amino acids. V gave up 5 bases and J gave up 4 bases, with 18 bases separating them. The V gene's germline CDR1 is MNHEY and CDR2 SMNVEV (reference sequence). CDR3 nucleotides: TGTGCCAGCAGTCCACACAGGGATCGGCTTTACGAGCAGTACTTC. This encodes CASSPHRDRLYEQYF.

V is TRBV29-1 and J is TRBJ2-3, with 8 bases that match TRBD2. Germline CDR1 is SQVTM and CDR2 is ANQGSEA. This CDR3 has 14 amino acids. J lost 6 bases, V lost 4 bases, and 9 bases had no gene match. The CDR3 spells CSVAMRGAQDTQYF. The CDR3 DNA follows: TGCAGCGTTGCGATGCGGGGGGCACAGGATACGCAGTATTTT.

V is TRBV9 and J is TRBJ2-1; 8 nucleotides align to TRBD2. The CDR3 length is 14 residues. Per germline, CDR1 SGDLS and CDR2 YYNGEE. The V gene end was trimmed by 4 bases and the J gene end by 7 bases; junction bases not matched to a gene: 7. CDR3 DNA: TGTGCCAGCAGCAGTAGTAGCGGGGTGAATGAGCAGTTCTTC. Protein: CASSSSSGVNEQFF.

In its sample, this clone was seen once. The chain couples TRBV7-2 to TRBJ2-3; 9 bases are a match to TRBD2. The CDR3 runs to 16 residues. Looked up from germline, CDR1 is SGHTA and CDR2 is FQGNSA. J was trimmed by 2 bases and V by 1 base; bases with no gene match: 4. The CDR3 loop is CASSLVRGGNTDTQYF. The CDR3 nucleotides read TGTGCCAGCAGCTTAGTGCGGGGGGGTAACACAGATACGCAGTATTTT.

CDR3 coding DNA: TGTGCCAGCAGCTTGGAGCAGGGGTGGACTGAAGCTTTCTTT. Its translation is CASSLEQGWTEAFF. The chain recombines TRBV5-4 with TRBJ1-1, with TRBD1 as a possible D gene (6 bases). The CDR3 runs 14 residues. The V and J ends lost 0 bases and 5 bases respectively, with 11 bases between them. The V gene's germline CDR1 is SGHNT and CDR2 YYREEE (reference sequence).

The rearrangement joins TRBV9 to TRBJ1-6, with 7 bases identical to TRBD1. The CDR3 totals 15 residues. Germline CDR1 SGDLS, CDR2 YYNGEE. V was clipped by 3 bases and J by 7 bases; unmatched bases: 7. CDR3: CASSGRTGINSPLHF. CDR3 in DNA: TGTGCCAGCAGCGGCCGGACAGGAATCAATTCACCCCTCCACTTT.

This clone was observed a single time. The rearrangement links TRBV30 to TRBJ1-5; maybe TRBD1 (5 bases). This CDR3 is 14 amino acids long. The germline CDR1 and CDR2 sequences are GTSNPN and SVGIG (reference sequence). V was shortened by 1 base and J by 2 bases, with 9 bases between the two germline ends. The CDR3 coding sequence is TGTGCCTGGAGTGGGCTAGGGGGCAATCAGCCCCAGCATTTT. Translating gives CAWSGLGGNQPQHF.

The chain links TRBV10-3 to TRBJ2-5; 8 bases are shared with TRBD1. The CDR3 length is 15 residues. Trimming cost V 6 bases and J 4 bases; bases outside gene matches: 10. Germline CDR1 reads ENHRY; CDR2 reads SYGVKD. CDR3 nucleotide sequence: TGTGCCATCAGCGACCCCGGACAGGGCCGAGAGACCCAGTACTTC. Translating it yields CAISDPGQGRETQYF.

This clone was seen once. The J gene is TRBJ2-5, the V gene TRBV19; the D is unclear. The CDR3 totals 15 residues. V was shortened by 2 bases and J by 5 bases, with 15 bases between the two germline ends. The germline V gene has CDR1 LNHDA and CDR2 SQIVND (reference sequence). CDR3 DNA sequence: TGTGCCAGTAGTATATGGGCAGGTTACGAGGAGACCCAGTACTTC. This gives the protein CASSIWAGYEETQYF.

This chain joins TRBV11-3 and TRBJ2-7; 10 bases are a match to TRBD1. Germline CDR1 and CDR2: SGHNT and YENEEA. J lost 5 bases, V lost 5 bases, and 3 bases had no gene match. CDR3 length: 13 amino acids. The CDR3 loop is CASSRDRGDEQYF. In DNA form, the CDR3 reads TGTGCCAGCAGCCGGGACAGGGGTGACGAGCAGTACTTC.

The genes are TRBV19 and TRBJ1-5; 7 bases fit TRBD1. With V trimmed by 2 bases and J by 6 bases, 4 bases remained unmatched. The V gene's germline CDR1 is LNHDA and CDR2 SQIVND (reference sequence). This CDR3 comprises 14 residues. CDR3 nucleotide sequence: TGTGCCAGTAGTATACGACAGGGCGGTCAGCCCCAGCATTTT. Its protein is CASSIRQGGQPQHF.

CDR3 nucleotide sequence: TGTGCCAGCAGTTCCCCCGCAGGGCCCGGAAACACCATATATTTT. It encodes CASSSPAGPGNTIYF. The chain couples TRBV28 to TRBJ1-3; maybe TRBD1 (5 bases). Trimming cost V 4 bases and J 4 bases, with 14 bases left between them. CDR3 length equals 15 residues. Germline V lookup: CDR1 MDHEN, CDR2 SYDVKM.

The CDR3 bases are TGTGCCAGCAGCTTAACCGGACTTAATTCACCCCTCCACTTT. Protein: CASSLTGLNSPLHF. This rearrangement joins TRBV7-3 to TRBJ1-6; unclear D gene. In germline, CDR1 is SGHTA, CDR2 FQGTGA. The CDR3 sequence is 14 residues long. Trimming removed 0 bases from V and 6 bases from J, with 6 bases in between.

The V and J genes are TRBV9 and TRBJ2-3; the D gene is possibly TRBD2 (6 bases). Germline V CDR1 and CDR2: SGDLS, YYNGEE. The CDR3 runs 15 residues. Trimming left V 4 bases short and J 6 bases short, with 18 bases between. The DNA for the CDR3 is TGTGCCAGCAGCAGGAGGGCCGGTGGCCAGGATACGCAGTATTTT. Protein: CASSRRAGGQDTQYF.

This chain connects TRBV10-2 to TRBJ2-7, with 7 bases identical to TRBD1. V was pared by 6 bases and J by 6 bases, with 8 bases of the junction left unmatched. This CDR3 comprises 13 residues. The V gene's germline CDR1 is WSHSY and CDR2 SAAADI. The CDR3 nucleotides are TGCGCCAGCAGCCTACAGGGGATAAGCGAGCAGTACTTC. Encoded protein: CASSLQGISEQYF.

CDR3 loop: CAISGGQGEGYTF. The CDR3 bases are TGTGCCATCAGTGGAGGGCAGGGGGAAGGCTACACCTTC. The V call is TRBV10-3, the J call TRBJ1-2; 7 nucleotides align to TRBD1. From germline, CDR1 is ENHRY and CDR2 SYGVKD. Unmatched junction bases numbered 7, after V lost 4 bases and J lost 8 bases. This CDR3 is built from 13 residues.

This chain connects TRBV5-1 to TRBJ2-2; 8 bases align to TRBD1. Trimming took 2 bases from V and 0 from J; bases not matched to a gene: 12. The CDR3 is 19 amino acids. Germline CDR1 SGHRS, CDR2 YFSETQ. The CDR3 DNA reads TGCGCCAGCAGCTTACAATCTAGGACAGGGAGCACGAACACCGGGGAGCTGTTTTTT. It translates to CASSLQSRTGSTNTGELFF.

The rearrangement links TRBV7-8 to TRBJ1-2; D call uncertain. This CDR3 comprises 14 residues. V shed 2 bases and J shed 1 base, with 8 bases lying between them. Germline V lookup: CDR1 SGHVS, CDR2 FQNEAQ. This CDR3 is CASSLSSYNYGYTF. DNA for the CDR3: TGTGCCAGCAGCTTATCCTCGTATAACTATGGCTACACCTTC.

This clone was picked up a small number of times. The chain has TRBV2 and TRBJ2-2, with TRBD2 matching over 11 bases. Per germline, CDR1 SNHLY and CDR2 FYNNEI. The CDR3 has 13 amino acids. The trim removed 8 bases at V and 5 bases at J, leaving 1 base unmatched. The CDR3: CASRTSGTGELFF. CDR3 coding DNA: TGTGCCAGCCGGACTAGCGGGACCGGGGAGCTGTTTTTT.